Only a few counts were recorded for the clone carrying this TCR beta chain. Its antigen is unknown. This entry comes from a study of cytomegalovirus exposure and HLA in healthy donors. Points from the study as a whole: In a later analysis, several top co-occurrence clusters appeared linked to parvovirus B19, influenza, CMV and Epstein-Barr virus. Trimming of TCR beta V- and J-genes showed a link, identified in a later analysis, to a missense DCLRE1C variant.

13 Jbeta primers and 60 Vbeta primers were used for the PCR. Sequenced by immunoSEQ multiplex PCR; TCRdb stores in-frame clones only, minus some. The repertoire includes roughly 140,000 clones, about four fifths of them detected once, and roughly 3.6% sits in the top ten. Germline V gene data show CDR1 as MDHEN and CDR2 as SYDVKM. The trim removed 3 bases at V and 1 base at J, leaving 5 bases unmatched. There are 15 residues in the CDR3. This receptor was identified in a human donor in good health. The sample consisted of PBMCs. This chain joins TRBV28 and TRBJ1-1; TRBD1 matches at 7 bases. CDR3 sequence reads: CASSFGTAKNTEAFF. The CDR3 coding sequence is TGTGCCAGCAGTTTCGGGACAGCTAAGAACACTGAAGCTTTCTTT.